The rows below give T cell receptor beta chains drawn from one sample of a study of STAT3 mutations in large granular lymphocyte leukemia. Assay: immunoSEQ multiplex PCR; the TCRdb copy retains only in-frame clones and omits some. This table has under 3,000 clones, just over 65% appearing once. Source material: peripheral blood mononuclear cells. The receptors were gathered from a woman aged 45-65 years with T-cell large granular lymphocyte leukemia. Some clones in this sample may be carry-over from other donors' samples. Both conserved end residues are trimmed from each CDR3. Fields, in order: CDR3 length, V gene, J gene, D gene, CDR3 protein. A D gene is named only where the DNA matches it firmly.

len: 12; v_gene: TRBV14; j_gene: TRBJ2-7; d_gene: .; CDR3aa: ASSQSRRDYEQY
len: 11; v_gene: TRBV29-1; j_gene: TRBJ1-3; d_gene: TRBD1; CDR3aa: SAQSGQGNTIY
len: 10; v_gene: TRBV6-1; j_gene: TRBJ1-5; d_gene: .; CDR3aa: ASSERGEPQH
len: 12; v_gene: TRBV6-6; j_gene: TRBJ2-7; d_gene: TRBD1; CDR3aa: ASSWDRKLYEQY
len: 13; v_gene: TRBV5-1; j_gene: TRBJ1-3; d_gene: .; CDR3aa: ASRLDWEPGNTIY
len: 11; v_gene: TRBV6-5; j_gene: TRBJ1-5; d_gene: .; CDR3aa: ASSYVRGQPQH
len: 11; v_gene: TRBV29-1; j_gene: TRBJ2-4; d_gene: .; CDR3aa: SGRGLAKNIQY
len: 11; v_gene: TRBV5-6; j_gene: TRBJ1-2; d_gene: .; CDR3aa: ASSLQAYYGYT
len: 14; v_gene: TRBV13; j_gene: TRBJ2-7; d_gene: TRBD2; CDR3aa: ASSPGPGLAGLEQY
len: 13; v_gene: TRBV5-4; j_gene: TRBJ1-1; d_gene: .; CDR3aa: ASSLAEGLTTEAF
len: 11; v_gene: TRBV13; j_gene: TRBJ1-2; d_gene: .; CDR3aa: ASSLGGYYGYT
len: 15; v_gene: TRBV5-1; j_gene: TRBJ2-7; d_gene: .; CDR3aa: ASSPSYTGAGPYEQY
len: 11; v_gene: TRBV6-5; j_gene: TRBJ1-1; d_gene: .; CDR3aa: ASNRQMNTEAF
len: 13; v_gene: TRBV5-1; j_gene: TRBJ1-2; d_gene: .; CDR3aa: ASSLQPQRSYGYT
len: 13; v_gene: TRBV5-1; j_gene: TRBJ2-7; d_gene: TRBD2; CDR3aa: ASSLGTSGSYEQY
len: 14; v_gene: TRBV5-1; j_gene: TRBJ2-3; d_gene: TRBD2; CDR3aa: ASSLAGGRAADTQY
len: 11; v_gene: TRBV29-1; j_gene: TRBJ1-5; d_gene: .; CDR3aa: SVGQYSNQPQH
len: 9; v_gene: TRBV20-1; j_gene: TRBJ2-7; d_gene: .; CDR3aa: SASRQYEQY
len: 13; v_gene: TRBV7-9; j_gene: TRBJ2-5; d_gene: TRBD2; CDR3aa: ASSMGLAHGETQY
len: 14; v_gene: TRBV5-4; j_gene: TRBJ1-1; d_gene: .; CDR3aa: ASSLGGEELNTEAF
len: 9; v_gene: TRBV29-1; j_gene: TRBJ2-3; d_gene: .; CDR3aa: SQAGADTQY
len: 11; v_gene: TRBV6-6; j_gene: TRBJ1-1; d_gene: .; CDR3aa: ASTRTANTEAF
len: 13; v_gene: TRBV10-3; j_gene: TRBJ1-5; d_gene: .; CDR3aa: AISGTGNGNQPQH
len: 13; v_gene: TRBV5-4; j_gene: TRBJ1-5; d_gene: TRBD1; CDR3aa: ASSLDRAGIQPQH
len: 12; v_gene: TRBV14; j_gene: TRBJ1-2; d_gene: .; CDR3aa: ASSQAGAAGSYT
len: 14; v_gene: TRBV7-9; j_gene: TRBJ2-3; d_gene: TRBD2; CDR3aa: ASSPGTSGSTDTQY
len: 12; v_gene: TRBV6-1; j_gene: TRBJ1-2; d_gene: TRBD1; CDR3aa: ASTPDRANYGYT
len: 9; v_gene: TRBV20-1; j_gene: TRBJ2-3; d_gene: .; CDR3aa: SAPAGDTQY
len: 9; v_gene: TRBV5-6; j_gene: TRBJ2-7; d_gene: .; CDR3aa: ASSLYYEQY
len: 11; v_gene: TRBV18; j_gene: TRBJ1-2; d_gene: TRBD1; CDR3aa: ASSPTGFYGYT
len: 11; v_gene: TRBV5-1; j_gene: TRBJ2-3; d_gene: .; CDR3aa: ASSFRNPDTQY
len: 9; v_gene: TRBV18; j_gene: TRBJ2-5; d_gene: .; CDR3aa: ASSPEKTQY
len: 13; v_gene: TRBV7-9; j_gene: TRBJ2-6; d_gene: .; CDR3aa: ASSGQGSGANVLT
len: 8; v_gene: TRBV30; j_gene: TRBJ2-7; d_gene: .; CDR3aa: AWRVGEQY
len: 13; v_gene: TRBV6-5; j_gene: TRBJ2-7; d_gene: TRBD1; CDR3aa: ASSYSTGASGEQY
len: 13; v_gene: TRBV12-5; j_gene: TRBJ1-2; d_gene: TRBD1; CDR3aa: ASGSPGQGASGYT
len: 11; v_gene: TRBV28; j_gene: TRBJ1-2; d_gene: .; CDR3aa: ASSLDFGYGYT
len: 12; v_gene: TRBV4-1; j_gene: TRBJ1-1; d_gene: TRBD1; CDR3aa: ASSQRQGEAEAF
len: 12; v_gene: TRBV5-4; j_gene: TRBJ1-2; d_gene: TRBD1; CDR3aa: ASSHRQGDYGYT
len: 9; v_gene: TRBV29-1; j_gene: TRBJ2-7; d_gene: .; CDR3aa: SVTSSYEQY
len: 12; v_gene: TRBV5-1; j_gene: TRBJ2-3; d_gene: .; CDR3aa: ASSSFDGADTQY
len: 14; v_gene: TRBV7-9; j_gene: TRBJ2-3; d_gene: TRBD2; CDR3aa: ASSFGLAGGPDTQY
len: 10; v_gene: TRBV7-9; j_gene: TRBJ2-5; d_gene: TRBD2; CDR3aa: ASSFSGGTQY
len: 14; v_gene: TRBV5-1; j_gene: TRBJ2-7; d_gene: TRBD2; CDR3aa: ASSLGNSGRDYEQY
len: 12; v_gene: TRBV12-5; j_gene: TRBJ1-3; d_gene: .; CDR3aa: ASGRGAPGNTIY
len: 13; v_gene: TRBV25-1; j_gene: TRBJ2-7; d_gene: .; CDR3aa: ASSESRLGHYEQY
len: 10; v_gene: TRBV6-5; j_gene: TRBJ2-5; d_gene: .; CDR3aa: ASSTGMETQY
len: 12; v_gene: TRBV5-1; j_gene: TRBJ2-7; d_gene: .; CDR3aa: ASSLDRVAYEQY
len: 11; v_gene: TRBV18; j_gene: TRBJ1-5; d_gene: .; CDR3aa: ASSPTGPGAQH
len: 13; v_gene: TRBV6-5; j_gene: TRBJ2-7; d_gene: .; CDR3aa: ASSYAGPRGDEQY
len: 13; v_gene: TRBV5-1; j_gene: TRBJ2-7; d_gene: .; CDR3aa: ASSFSRDTPLEQY
len: 13; v_gene: TRBV6-6; j_gene: TRBJ2-1; d_gene: TRBD2; CDR3aa: ASSYSGTVGNEQF
len: 14; v_gene: TRBV5-1; j_gene: TRBJ2-3; d_gene: TRBD2; CDR3aa: ASSLWREGGTDTQY